This T cell receptor beta chain was sequenced for a study of T-cell reconstitution after alpha-beta-depleted transplantation in children. Unique molecular identifiers were incorporated into the prepared TCRbeta library. MiXCR, run by TCRdb on the PCR reads, gives a single entry per CDR3 protein. This sample has approximately 500,000 distinct CDR3 sequences, with 20% to 30% found just once. This clonotype was seen just once. V lost 3 bases and J lost 1, with 15 bases in between. Germline lookup yields CDR1 MGHRA and CDR2 YSYEKL. This CDR3 spans 16 amino acids. The chain couples TRBV4-1 to TRBJ2-5, with D perhaps TRBD2 (5 bases). This clonotype originated in a boy younger than two with Wiskott-Aldrich syndrome, due to receive a stem cell transplant. The input for sequencing was PBMCs, taken before TCRalphabeta/CD19-depleted stem cell transplant. CDR3 sequence (DNA): TGCGCCAGCAGCCAGGCCTACGGAGGCCCCCAAGAGACCCAGTACTTC. Its protein is CASSQAYGGPQETQYF.